This T cell receptor beta chain was observed in a study of T cells in Graves' hyperthyroidism and ophthalmopathy. This CDR3 contains 16 residues. V was pared by 7 bases and J by 7 bases, with 16 bases of the junction left unmatched. TCR beta CDR3 region amplification was performed from RNA transcripts. The HTBI set primed first-round TCR CDR3 RT-PCR. One entry per CDR3 protein results from TCRdb running MiXCR on the multiplex PCR reads. The profile shows 560,000 or so distinct CDR3 sequences, approximately 20% of them singletons. There are many counts of this clonotype. V gene TRBV12-3 or TRBV12-4 combines with J gene TRBJ1-1, with TRBD1 identical over 9 bases. The TCR was taken from a middle-aged man with Graves' ophthalmopathy. Material for sequencing was blood. CDR3 in amino acids: CASTPQGADLGGEAFF. CDR3 in DNA: TGTGCCAGCACTCCACAGGGGGCGGATTTAGGTGGTGAAGCTTTCTTT.